These 30 T cell receptor beta chains share one sample of origin, sequenced in a study of T cells expressing NK-cell markers. Reprocessing the 5' RACE reads, TCRdb reports a single entry for every CDR3 protein and omits DNA. Here the sample table reports around 470,000 distinct CDR3 sequences. Sequences were obtained from blood T cells: a sorted CD56 or NKG2C T cell subset, CD4+ or CD8+ T cells, or bulk PBMC T cells (not recorded which). The receptor source for this set is a woman in her 50s in good health.

The rearrangement links TRBV5-1 to TRBJ2-1; TCRdb selects TRBD1, and the lack of DNA leaves this call unchecked. CDR1 is SGHRS and CDR2 is YFSETQ in the germline V gene. The CDR3 has 16 amino acids. The chain's CDR3 is CASSLAKFGGSNEQFF.

The chain is built from TRBV12-3 or TRBV12-4 and TRBJ2-3; TCRdb indicates TRBD2, and absent DNA this call remains unverified. The CDR3 covers 17 residues. CDR3: CASSSPGLVRGTDTQYF.

V is TRBV20-1 and J is TRBJ2-1. CDR1 is DFQATT and CDR2 is SNEGSKA in the germline V gene (reference sequence). The CDR3 runs to 13 residues. Here the CDR3 reads CSASISSYNEQFF.

V and J are TRBV20-1 and TRBJ2-3; the D call from TCRdb, TRBD1, cannot be confirmed without DNA. CDR1 and CDR2 (germline): DFQATT, SNEGSKA (reference sequence). The CDR3 has 13 residues. CDR3 in amino acids: CSASPGNTDTQYF.

V and J are TRBV6-6 and TRBJ2-3. This CDR3 is 16 amino acids long. The germline V gene has CDR1 MNHNY and CDR2 SVGAGI (reference sequence). This chain's CDR3 is CASSYGLKSSTDTQYF.

The V gene is TRBV7-9, the J gene TRBJ1-2. CDR3 length equals 14 residues. The V gene's germline CDR1 is SEHNR and CDR2 FQNEAQ (reference sequence). The CDR3 loop reads CASSARDIAYGYTF. Using reference TRBV7-9 and TRBJ1-2 for the parts outside the CDR3, the full variable domain is DTGVSQNPRHKITKRGQNVTFRCDPISEHNRLYWYRQTLGQGPEFLTYFQNEAQLEKSRLLSDRFSAERPKGSFSTLEIQRTEQGDSAMYLCASSARDIAYGYTFGSGTRLTVV.

The gene calls are TRBV7-7 and TRBJ2-2; TCRdb's assignment of TRBD1 cannot be checked, as there is no DNA. The CDR3 runs to 15 residues. CDR1 and CDR2 (germline): SSHAT, FNYEAQ (reference sequence). The CDR3 here is CASRPGQGLTGELFF. The full variable domain, rest sourced from reference TRBV7-7 and TRBJ2-2, is GAGVSQSPRYKVTKRGQDVTLRCDPISSHATLYWYQQALGQGPEFLTYFNYEAQPDKSGLPSDRFSAERPEGSISTLTIQRTEQRDSAMYRCASRPGQGLTGELFFGEGSRLTVL.

This chain joins TRBV6-5 and TRBJ2-1; TCRdb outputs TRBD1, but without DNA this stays unchecked. The CDR3 sequence is 11 residues long. Germline lookup yields CDR1 MNHEY and CDR2 SVGAGI. CDR3: CATERENEQFF.

CDR3 sequence: CASSLGERRRADTQYF. This chain connects TRBV5-1 to TRBJ2-3; the TCRdb D gene call, TRBD2, has no DNA to confirm it. CDR3 size: 16 residues. Germline V gene data show CDR1 as SGHRS and CDR2 as YFSETQ.

This chain joins TRBV5-1 and TRBJ2-1; the TRBD1 assignment by TCRdb is unverifiable without DNA. Germline V lookup: CDR1 SGHRS, CDR2 YFSETQ. The CDR3 is made up of 14 amino acids. The CDR3 sequence is CASSPKGTLNEQFF.

The rearrangement uses TRBV3-1 and TRBJ1-3. CDR3 length equals 16 residues. CDR1 and CDR2 from the germline V gene are LGHDT and YNNKEL (reference sequence). CDR3 protein: CASSQGGLNSGNTIYF.

The J gene is TRBJ2-1, the V gene TRBV11-2; TCRdb's D call of TRBD2 is untestable without DNA. Germline-derived CDR1 and CDR2 are SGHAT and FQNNGV. The CDR3 has 15 amino acids. The CDR3 loop is CASSSLRREGHEQFF.

The rearrangement links TRBV5-1 to TRBJ2-3; TCRdb designates TRBD1, a call that cannot be tested without DNA. This CDR3 has 13 amino acids. Germline V gives CDR1 SGHRS, CDR2 YFSETQ. This CDR3 is CASSGEGADTQYF. The whole variable domain, remainder taken from reference TRBV5-1 and TRBJ2-3, is KAGVTQTPRYLIKTRGQQVTLSCSPISGHRSVSWYQQTPGQGLQFLFEYFSETQRNKGNFPGRFSGRQFSNSRSEMNVSTLELGDSALYLCASSGEGADTQYFGPGTRLTVL.

V and J are TRBV6-1 and TRBJ1-5; TCRdb gives TRBD1 as the D gene, but with no DNA this cannot be confirmed. This CDR3 contains 21 residues. CDR1 and CDR2 (germline): MNHNS, SASEGT. CDR3 sequence reads: CASSEERWKVRGRNRLEPQHF.

This chain links TRBV5-6 with TRBJ2-7; as DNA is missing, the TRBD1 call by TCRdb cannot be tested. The CDR3 length is 14 residues. Looked up from germline, CDR1 is SGHDT and CDR2 is YYEEEE. The CDR3 region is CASSLAGRGGQQYF. Combining the CDR3 with reference TRBV5-6 and TRBJ2-7 gives the whole variable domain DAGVTQSPTHLIKTRGQQVTLRCSPKSGHDTVSWYQQALGQGPQFIFQYYEEEERQRGNFPDRFSGHQFPNYSSELNVNALLLGDSALYLCASSLAGRGGQQYFGPGTRLTVT.

The V gene is TRBV12-3 or TRBV12-4, the J gene TRBJ2-4; the TCRdb call, TRBD1, lacks DNA for checking. The length of the CDR3 is 15 residues. CDR3 region: CASSLVQGQQNIQYF.

This rearrangement joins TRBV20-1 to TRBJ2-5; TCRdb calls TRBD1, which cannot be checked without DNA. Per the germline V gene, CDR1 is DFQATT and CDR2 is SNEGSKA (reference sequence). This CDR3 region has 12 residues. CDR3 residues: CSASSGEETQYF.

The rearrangement joins TRBV4-1 to TRBJ2-2. The germline gives CDR1 MGHRA, CDR2 YSYEKL. The CDR3 is 16 amino acids. The CDR3 loop reads CASSQDLGVNTGELFF.

This chain links TRBV10-3 with TRBJ2-1; TCRdb proposes TRBD2, but this gene call is untestable without DNA. The germline CDR1 and CDR2 sequences are ENHRY and SYGVKD. CDR3 length: 17 amino acids. The CDR3 region is CAIRGTSGGSSYNEQFF.

V and J are TRBV3-1 and TRBJ2-2. CDR1 LGHDT and CDR2 YNNKEL come from the germline V gene (reference sequence). This CDR3 has 14 amino acids. The CDR3 is CASSPWNHAGELFF.

The J gene is TRBJ1-5, the V gene TRBV2; checking the TCRdb D call of TRBD1 is not possible without DNA. From germline, CDR1 is SNHLY and CDR2 FYNNEI. The CDR3 extends over 14 amino acids. CDR3 sequence reads: CASSGTGREQPQHF.

The V gene is TRBV20-1, the J gene TRBJ2-5; TCRdb designates TRBD2, a call that cannot be tested without DNA. The germline V gene has CDR1 DFQATT and CDR2 SNEGSKA (reference sequence). The CDR3 covers 13 residues. The CDR3 reads CSALAGVGETQYF.

The V and J genes are TRBV5-1 and TRBJ1-4; TCRdb's D call of TRBD1 is untestable without DNA. This CDR3 comprises 15 residues. Germline CDR1 is SGHRS and CDR2 is YFSETQ. The CDR3 is CASSSLGTGVEKLFF.

J is TRBJ2-1 and V is TRBV7-2; no DNA is available, so the TRBD1 call from TCRdb remains unchecked. Germline loops: CDR1 SGHTA, CDR2 FQGNSA. There are 14 residues in the CDR3. The CDR3 is CASSIQRDGYEQFF.

The chain combines TRBV11-3 with TRBJ2-2. The CDR3 is 14 amino acids. Per the germline V gene, CDR1 is SGHNT and CDR2 is YENEEA. The CDR3: CASSPTRNTGELFF.

V usage is TRBV9 and J usage is TRBJ1-6; TCRdb selects TRBD1, and the lack of DNA leaves this call unchecked. Germline V gene data show CDR1 as SGDLS and CDR2 as YYNGEE. This CDR3 comprises 15 residues. CDR3: CASSIRDNSYSPLHF.

The chain employs TRBV7-8 and TRBJ1-1; as DNA is missing, the TRBD1 call by TCRdb cannot be tested. CDR1 and CDR2 (germline): SGHVS, FQNEAQ. The CDR3 sequence is 13 residues long. CDR3 region: CASSARTVSEAFF.

J is TRBJ1-1 and V is TRBV12-3 or TRBV12-4. This CDR3 is built from 13 residues. The CDR3 sequence: CASSLYEATEAFF.

The CDR3 is CSARDQRGLNNEQFF. This chain uses TRBV20-1 with TRBJ2-1. The CDR3 totals 15 residues. CDR1 and CDR2 (germline): DFQATT, SNEGSKA (reference sequence).

The rearrangement uses TRBV5-1 and TRBJ2-1; the D call from TCRdb, TRBD1, cannot be confirmed without DNA. The V gene's germline CDR1 is SGHRS and CDR2 YFSETQ. This CDR3 spans 14 amino acids. CDR3 loop: CASSLGSTGNEQFF.